Listed below are T cell receptor beta chains from one sample, sequenced in a study of T cell changes during pregnancy in multiple sclerosis. Sequencing was performed with immunoSEQ multiplex PCR; in TCRdb, only in-frame clones are kept and a portion is missing. Here the sample spans tens of thousands of clones, 80% to 90% being singletons. The sample here was peripheral blood, taken before pregnancy. These receptors all stem from a female donor with multiple sclerosis, enrolled in a pregnancy study. CDR3s include the opening cysteine and the closing phenylalanine or tryptophan. A D gene is named only where the DNA matches it firmly. Size is stated for part of the rows, as once, few or many counts, or as a class when the clone is expanded.

DNA: TGTGCCAGCAGTTTAACAGCAACCCTTACCGGGGAGCTGTTTTTT; CDR3: CASSLTATLTGELFF; V: TRBV28; length: 15; size: once; D: -; J: TRBJ2-2
DNA: TGCGCCAGCAGCCAGGGAGCGTCCACAGATACGCAGTATTTT; CDR3: CASSQGASTDTQYF; V: TRBV4-3; length: 14; size: once; D: -; J: TRBJ2-3
DNA: TGTGCCAGCAGTGACAAGGGGACTAGCGGGGGCAATGAGCAGTTCTTC; CDR3: CASSDKGTSGGNEQFF; V: TRBV6-4; length: 16; size: -; D: TRBD2; J: TRBJ2-1
DNA: TGTGCCAGCATGTATCCTAGCGAGCCTAACTATGGCTACACCTTC; CDR3: CASMYPSEPNYGYTF; V: TRBV2; length: 15; size: -; D: -; J: TRBJ1-2
DNA: TGTGCCAGCTCACCTAACTCTCCGGGACAGGGAGTCGACGAGCAGTACTTC; CDR3: CASSPNSPGQGVDEQYF; V: TRBV18; length: 17; size: -; D: TRBD1; J: TRBJ2-7
DNA: TGTGCCAGCAGCTTAACGGGCGGGGTCGAGAACACTGAAGCTTTCTTT; CDR3: CASSLTGGVENTEAFF; V: TRBV7-3; length: 16; size: -; D: -; J: TRBJ1-1
DNA: TGTGCCAGCAGCTTAAACACCTATGGCTACACCTTC; CDR3: CASSLNTYGYTF; V: TRBV7-9; length: 12; size: -; D: -; J: TRBJ1-2
DNA: TGTGCCAGCAGCTCCGGCGGGTGGGACTTGGATGAGCAGTTCTTC; CDR3: CASSSGGWDLDEQFF; V: TRBV7-2; length: 15; size: -; D: -; J: TRBJ2-1
DNA: TGTGCCAGCAGATTACAGGGGGCAGGGGGAAACACCATATATTTT; CDR3: CASRLQGAGGNTIYF; V: TRBV27; length: 15; size: -; D: TRBD1; J: TRBJ1-3
DNA: TGTGCCAGCAGTGACCCCTCGACGGGGAGGGATGGCTACACCTTC; CDR3: CASSDPSTGRDGYTF; V: TRBV25-1; length: 15; size: -; D: -; J: TRBJ1-2
DNA: TGTGCCAGCGCAGCGAGGGATGAGCAGTTCTTC; CDR3: CASAARDEQFF; V: TRBV2; length: 11; size: -; D: -; J: TRBJ2-1
DNA: TGTGCCAGTAGTACACAGGGGGACAATCAGCCCCAGCATTTT; CDR3: CASSTQGDNQPQHF; V: TRBV19; length: 14; size: -; D: TRBD1; J: TRBJ1-5